This entry lists 10 T cell receptor beta chains sequenced from one sample in a study of T-cell memory formation after mild COVID-19. TCRdb fed the 5' RACE reads into MiXCR, producing one record per CDR3 protein. The table records about 340,000 distinct CDR3 sequences, 10% to 15% of them present only once. Material: PBMCs or a T cell subset sorted from them (not recorded which). The receptors were gathered from a man aged 18 to 30 who had mild COVID-19 (a few samples of this study predate the infection). Cell type and time point are not known.

V gene TRBV19 combines with J gene TRBJ2-1; D is possibly TRBD1 (5 bases). Germline CDR1 reads LNHDA; CDR2 reads SQIVND (reference sequence). The CDR3 is made up of 15 amino acids. V shed 1 base and J shed 6 bases, with 13 bases lying between them. CDR3 amino acids: CASSIVGNGANEQFF. The CDR3, as DNA: TGTGCCAGTAGTATAGTAGGAAATGGGGCCAATGAGCAGTTCTTC.

This clonotype was recorded a few times. The genes are TRBV12-3 or TRBV12-4 and TRBJ1-1, with 9 bases that match TRBD1. J was trimmed by 12 bases and V by 6 bases; bases with no gene match: 5. The CDR3 runs to 11 residues. CDR3 DNA sequence: TGTGCCAGCAGCACGGGACAGGGAACTTTCTTT. Protein product: CASSTGQGTFF.

There are a few counts of this clonotype. The chain uses TRBV6-5 and TRBJ2-2, with 14 positions matching TRBD2. The CDR3 loop spans 21 amino acids. Germline lookup yields CDR1 MNHEY and CDR2 SVGAGI. After removal of 3 bases from V and 6 bases from J, the junction contained 18 bases not matched to a gene. This CDR3 is CASSYRGPGTSGGNSPGELFF. Here the CDR3 DNA reads TGTGCCAGCAGTTATAGGGGACCCGGGACTAGCGGGGGCAATAGTCCCGGGGAGCTGTTTTTT.

The J gene is TRBJ1-6, the V gene TRBV20-1; no clear D gene. The CDR3 contains 13 residues. Trimming stripped 5 bases from V and 7 bases from J, with 12 bases between. Germline V lookup: CDR1 DFQATT, CDR2 SNEGSKA (reference sequence). DNA for the CDR3: TGCAGTGCTCGGTGGACTACCAATTCACCCCTCCACTTT. Translating it yields CSARWTTNSPLHF.

The chain employs TRBV29-1 and TRBJ1-1; perhaps TRBD1 as D (6 bases). The CDR3 runs 9 residues. Germline CDR1 SQVTM, CDR2 ANQGSEA. CDR3 bases: TGCAGTACCGGGACAGAAGCTTTCTTT. Translating it yields CSTGTEAFF.

The chain recombines TRBV21-1 with TRBJ2-2. TRBV21-1 is designated a pseudogene. This CDR3 is 14 amino acids long. CDR3 residues: CARTPGSYTGELFF. In DNA form, the CDR3 reads TGTGCCAGGACTCCAGGCAGCTACACCGGGGAGCTGTTTTTT.

CDR3 in DNA: TGCGCCAGCTCCTCCCCAACTGGCGATGAGCAGTTCTTC. This sequence encodes CASSSPTGDEQFF. The J gene is TRBJ2-1, the V gene TRBV5-1; D is ambiguous. This CDR3 has 13 residues. Trimming took 7 bases from V and 8 from J, leaving 16 bases between them. The germline V gene encodes CDR1 SGHRS and CDR2 YFSETQ.

This clonotype was found many times. This chain uses TRBV4-1 with TRBJ2-7; D assignment may be TRBD1 or TRBD2 (5 bases each). Per the germline V gene, CDR1 is MGHRA and CDR2 is YSYEKL. Trimming pared 4 bases from V and 7 bases from J, leaving 20 bases between. There are 15 residues in the CDR3. CDR3 DNA: TGCGCCAGCAGCCCGCCGGGACCGGGCGTTCGGGAGCAGTACTTC. Translating it yields CASSPPGPGVREQYF.

This CDR3 is CASSAGGGGNTIYF. The CDR3 DNA is TGTGCCAGCAGTGCCGGTGGGGGTGGAAACACCATATATTTT. The chain is built from TRBV11-2 and TRBJ1-3, with a possible D match to TRBD1 (5 bases). The CDR3 loop spans 14 amino acids. V was clipped by 6 bases and J by 3 bases, with 12 bases between them. In germline, CDR1 is SGHAT, CDR2 FQNNGV.

This clonotype was seen only a few times. The CDR3 DNA reads TGTGCCAGCCGCCCTAGCGGGGGGTACGATAGCTCCTACGAGCAGTACTTC. This gives the protein CASRPSGGYDSSYEQYF. The gene calls are TRBV21-1 and TRBJ2-7; the table's D call, TRBD2, has no DNA check behind it. TRBV21-1 is listed as a pseudogene. The CDR3 contains 17 residues.